These 20 T cell receptor beta chains came from one sample sequenced in a study of beta chain features in type 1 diabetes. Sequenced material consisted of expressed TCRB transcripts (all of the isolated RNA was reverse transcribed). Measured with immunoSEQ multiplex PCR; TCRdb has only the in-frame clones, and not every one. The data contain about 150,000 clones, about 8.1% of them singletons. The material sequenced was central memory CD4+ T cells from blood. The source is a man between 18 and 29 years old in good health.

This clone has more than one count but fewer than ten. This chain joins TRBV5-4 and TRBJ2-2, with 13 bases lining up with TRBD2. The CDR3 sequence is 16 residues long. In germline, CDR1 is SGHNT, CDR2 YYREEE (reference sequence). J gave up 5 bases and V 5 bases, and 6 bases lay outside the gene matches. The DNA of the CDR3 is TGTGCCAGCAGGGATACTAGCGGGAGGGTTACCGGGGAGCTGTTTTTT. As protein: CASRDTSGRVTGELFF.

This clone was counted between two and nine times. The chain combines TRBV28 with TRBJ2-1; D may be TRBD1 (5 bases). The CDR3 runs to 14 residues. Germline values: CDR1 MDHEN, CDR2 SYDVKM. The V and J ends lost 6 bases and 2 bases respectively, with 11 bases between them. CDR3 residues: CASRIRAAYNEQFF. CDR3 sequence (DNA): TGTGCCAGCAGGATCAGGGCCGCCTACAATGAGCAGTTCTTC.

This clone was picked up a small number of times. This chain connects TRBV14 to TRBJ2-1; 7 bases map to TRBD1. This CDR3 has 16 residues. Germline-derived CDR1 and CDR2 are SGHDN and FVKESK. The J segment lost 9 bases and the V segment lost 2 bases, leaving 13 bases of the junction unmatched. The CDR3 DNA reads TGTGCCAGCAGCCAACCGTACAGGGGCGGGCGCGGTGAGCAGTTCTTC. This gives the protein CASSQPYRGGRGEQFF.

This chain links TRBV25-1 with TRBJ2-5; 7 nucleotides align to TRBD2. Trimming took 4 bases from V and 6 from J; bases not matched to a gene: 8. CDR1 is MGHDK, CDR2 SYGVNS, per germline. This CDR3 is built from 14 residues. The CDR3 DNA is TGTGCCAGCAGTGCCCCCGGGACTAAGAAGACCCAGTACTTC. Encoded protein: CASSAPGTKKTQYF.

The sample holds a few counts of this clone. This chain connects TRBV5-1 to TRBJ2-3; 10 bases map to TRBD2. CDR1 and CDR2 (germline): SGHRS, YFSETQ. The CDR3 is made up of 15 amino acids. With 0 bases clipped from V and 5 bases from J, the junction kept 3 bases outside the gene matches. Here the CDR3 reads CASSLELAGLDTQYF. The CDR3 coding sequence is TGCGCCAGCAGCTTGGAACTAGCGGGGTTAGATACGCAGTATTTT.

The chain couples TRBV19 to TRBJ2-5; 7 nucleotides match TRBD1. This CDR3 region has 15 residues. CDR1 LNHDA and CDR2 SQIVND come from the germline V gene (reference sequence). V gave up 6 bases and J gave up 4 bases; unmatched junction bases: 11. The DNA for the CDR3 is TGTGCCAGTAGCAGCCATGAAGGGGGCGGAGAGACCCAGTACTTC. Translated: CASSSHEGGGETQYF.

The rearrangement links TRBV28 to TRBJ2-5, with D possibly matching TRBD1 (8 bases). Germline CDR1 is MDHEN and CDR2 is SYDVKM. The CDR3 is 14 amino acids. V was clipped by 6 bases and J by 4 bases, with 15 bases between them. The CDR3 spells CASRTQGEGETQYF. The CDR3 coding sequence is TGTGCCAGCAGAACACAGGGGGAGGGAGAGACCCAGTACTTC. The variable domain in full, completed from reference TRBV28 and TRBJ2-5, reads DVKVTQSSRYLVKRTGEKVFLECVQDMDHENMFWYRQDPGLGLRLIYFSYDVKMKEKGDIPEGYSVSREKKERFSLILESASTNQTSMYLCASRTQGEGETQYFGPGTRLLVL.

There are a few counts of this clone. J is TRBJ2-2 and V is TRBV7-2, with 8 nucleotides matching TRBD2. The CDR3 is 16 residues long. Germline lookup yields CDR1 SGHTA and CDR2 FQGNSA. V was pared by 1 base and J by 0 bases, with 1 base of the junction left unmatched. The CDR3 here is CASSLGLAPNTGELFF. In DNA form, the CDR3 reads TGTGCCAGCAGCTTAGGACTAGCGCCGAACACCGGGGAGCTGTTTTTT.

V is TRBV28 and J is TRBJ2-6; unclear D gene. Between the trimmed V and J ends, which lost 6 bases and 4 bases, there was a span of 13 bases. The germline V gene has CDR1 MDHEN and CDR2 SYDVKM. The CDR3 loop spans 15 amino acids. CDR3 amino acids: CASRRATAGANVLTF. The DNA of the CDR3 is TGTGCCAGCAGGCGAGCCACCGCCGGGGCCAACGTCCTGACTTTC.

The CDR3 region is CASSRSGMASQPQHF. The CDR3 coding sequence is TGTGCCAGTAGTAGGAGCGGGATGGCTAGCCAGCCCCAGCATTTT. The rearrangement links TRBV19 to TRBJ1-5; D remains ambiguous. Germline lookup yields CDR1 LNHDA and CDR2 SQIVND (reference sequence). CDR3 length: 15 residues. V was pared by 4 bases and J by 7 bases, with 17 bases between.

This clone was recorded a few times. V is TRBV29-1 and J is TRBJ2-1; maybe TRBD1 (6 bases). Trimming pared 8 bases from V and 5 bases from J, leaving 19 bases between. This CDR3 is built from 14 residues. The germline V gene encodes CDR1 SQVTM and CDR2 ANQGSEA. CDR3 bases: TGCAGCTTCTTTGGGGGACAATACGACAATGAGCAGTTCTTC. It specifies CSFFGGQYDNEQFF.

This clone was found a few times. The gene calls are TRBV7-3 and TRBJ2-7, with D possibly TRBD2 on 6 matching bases. This CDR3 comprises 14 residues. Between the trimmed V and J ends, which lost 4 bases and 6 bases, there was a span of 16 bases. CDR1 and CDR2 from the germline V gene are SGHTA and FQGTGA. CDR3 bases: TGTGCCAGCAGCTCCTCCGGGACCGGGGGCGAGCAGTACTTC. It encodes CASSSSGTGGEQYF.

This chain uses TRBV7-6 with TRBJ2-7, with D possibly being TRBD1 (7 bases). V lost 5 bases, J lost 6 bases, and 20 bases lay in between. The CDR3 consists of 15 residues. Germline V CDR1 and CDR2: SGHVS, FNYEAQ. The chain's CDR3 is CASSPGQGGYGEQYF. CDR3 nucleotides: TGTGCCAGCAGCCCAGGCCAGGGGGGTTATGGCGAGCAGTACTTC.

A few counts support this clone. The chain uses TRBV5-1 and TRBJ2-5, with TRBD2 as a possible D gene (7 bases). Germline V lookup: CDR1 SGHRS, CDR2 YFSETQ. Trimming removed 6 bases from V and 5 bases from J, with 17 bases in between. This CDR3 spans 14 amino acids. CDR3 nucleotides: TGCGCCAGCACACCGGGACACGGGAGGGAGACCCAGTACTTC. Translating gives CASTPGHGRETQYF. Full variable domain (missing parts from reference TRBV5-1 and TRBJ2-5): KAGVTQTPRYLIKTRGQQVTLSCSPISGHRSVSWYQQTPGQGLQFLFEYFSETQRNKGNFPGRFSGRQFSNSRSEMNVSTLELGDSALYLCASTPGHGRETQYFGPGTRLLVL.

The chain links TRBV18 to TRBJ1-2, with D uncertain. Trimming pared 3 bases from V and 2 bases from J, leaving 13 bases between. Per germline, CDR1 KGHSH and CDR2 LQKENI. The CDR3 totals 15 residues. The CDR3 spells CASSPVSQTNYGYTF. CDR3 DNA sequence: TGTGCCAGCTCACCGGTTTCCCAGACAAACTATGGCTACACCTTC.

This clone occurred many times. V and J are TRBV30 and TRBJ1-1; the match to TRBD1 covers 7 bases. The CDR3 has 13 residues. J lost 1 base, V lost 5 bases, and 4 bases had no gene match. Germline V CDR1 and CDR2: GTSNPN, SVGIG (reference sequence). CDR3 sequence reads: CAWSRTGNTEAFF. DNA for the CDR3: TGTGCCTGGTCGCGGACAGGGAACACTGAAGCTTTCTTT.

This clone was seen a few times. This rearrangement joins TRBV7-8 to TRBJ1-1; possibly TRBD1 for D (6 bases). The germline CDR1 and CDR2 sequences are SGHVS and FQNEAQ. The CDR3 sequence is 14 residues long. V was cut by 5 bases and J by 0 bases, with 10 bases left in between. CDR3 DNA sequence: TGTGCCAGCAGCCGTGGGGGCTTGAACACTGAAGCTTTCTTT. It encodes CASSRGGLNTEAFF.

This clone was picked up a small number of times. The chain links TRBV7-2 to TRBJ2-3; weak D call: TRBD2 (6 bases). This CDR3 comprises 14 residues. CDR1 and CDR2 from the germline V gene are SGHTA and FQGNSA. V was trimmed by 1 base and J by 3 bases, leaving 8 bases between them. CDR3 DNA: TGTGCCAGCAGCTTAGATGGGGGGACAGATACGCAGTATTTT. It encodes CASSLDGGTDTQYF.

This clone was seen only a few times. This chain links TRBV2 with TRBJ1-6; D is perhaps TRBD1 (6 bases). Per the germline V gene, CDR1 is SNHLY and CDR2 is FYNNEI. The length of the CDR3 is 15 residues. The V gene lost 2 bases and the J gene lost 7 bases, with 12 bases spanning the gap. The chain's CDR3 is CASSERRGWNSPLHF. CDR3 DNA: TGTGCCAGCAGTGAACGCAGGGGTTGGAATTCACCCCTCCACTTT.

The rearrangement links TRBV19 to TRBJ1-1, with TRBD1 as a possible D gene (6 bases). The V end lost 6 bases, the J end lost 2 bases, and 16 bases lay between the germline ends. The CDR3 length is 15 residues. CDR1 and CDR2 from the germline V gene are LNHDA and SQIVND (reference sequence). CDR3 sequence: CASRLQGGGNTEAFF. The CDR3 DNA sequence: TGTGCCAGTAGGTTACAGGGTGGGGGAAACACTGAAGCTTTCTTT.